A single sample gave rise to the 24 T cell receptor beta chains below, sequenced in a study of blood T cells in healthy people across ages. Through a sample-barcoded 5' primer and a J-beta primer mix, a second PCR was run for roughly 7 to 11 cycles. TCRdb independently ran MiXCR on the 5' RACE reads; one entry per CDR3 protein. The data contain some 890,000 distinct CDR3 sequences, about 28% of them singletons. Separately, the same data were catalogued under a study of T cells of mothers and their children.

The specimen sequenced was blood. The receptors originated from a middle-aged woman in good health.

J is TRBJ2-7 and V is TRBV29-1; no definite D call. There are 11 residues in the CDR3. V dropped 5 bases and J dropped 3 bases, with 8 bases sitting between them. Germline CDR1 and CDR2: SQVTM and ANQGSEA. CDR3 region: CSVLGIYEQYF. DNA of the CDR3: TGCAGCGTTCTGGGGATCTACGAGCAGTACTTC.

This clonotype appeared many times. In DNA form, the CDR3 reads TGCGCCAGCAGCTTGTTGTTCGGGAGCTACGAGCAGTACTTC. Protein product: CASSLLFGSYEQYF. V and J are TRBV5-1 and TRBJ2-7; a possible D gene is TRBD2 (6 bases). Trimming left V 1 base short and J 3 bases short, with 11 bases between. This CDR3 is built from 14 residues. CDR1 and CDR2 from the germline V gene are SGHRS and YFSETQ.

This clonotype was found once. The V gene is TRBV20-1, the J gene TRBJ1-5, with D unclear. CDR1 is DFQATT, CDR2 SNEGSKA, per germline (reference sequence). Trimming pared 5 bases from V and 1 base from J, leaving 12 bases between. This CDR3 spans 14 amino acids. CDR3 residues: CSALRTLSNQPQHF. CDR3 nucleotide sequence: TGCAGTGCTCTGAGGACCTTGAGCAATCAGCCCCAGCATTTT.

The gene calls are TRBV5-1 and TRBJ2-2, with D possibly being TRBD2 (5 bases). The germline gives CDR1 SGHRS, CDR2 YFSETQ. Trimming pared 4 bases from V and 6 bases from J, leaving 19 bases between. The CDR3 runs 16 residues. The CDR3 loop reads CASSGARGLEPGELFF. CDR3 DNA sequence: TGCGCCAGCAGCGGAGCCCGAGGGTTAGAACCCGGGGAGCTGTTTTTT.

In this sample, this clonotype turned up once. The V call is TRBV27, the J call TRBJ2-7, with 9 bases aligning to TRBD2. The germline V gene encodes CDR1 MNHEY and CDR2 SMNVEV (reference sequence). This CDR3 region has 14 residues. V shed 8 bases, J shed 6 bases, and the junction held 11 bases outside the gene matches. This chain's CDR3 is CASRPSGVPCEQYF. The CDR3 nucleotides read TGTGCCAGCCGTCCTAGCGGGGTGCCCTGCGAGCAGTACTTC.

The genes are TRBV28 and TRBJ2-2; unclear D gene. The CDR3 is made up of 15 amino acids. Looked up from germline, CDR1 is MDHEN and CDR2 is SYDVKM. Trimming took 4 bases from V and 1 from J, leaving 10 bases between them. The CDR3 loop is CASSSPGENTGELFF. CDR3 sequence (DNA): TGTGCCAGCAGTTCGCCAGGAGAGAACACCGGGGAGCTGTTTTTT.

CDR3 residues: CAGAQGSGANVLTF. Written as DNA, the CDR3 is TGTGCGGGGGCCCAGGGCTCTGGGGCCAACGTCCTGACTTTC. The genes are TRBV19 and TRBJ2-6; a weak D match, TRBD1 (6 bases). Germline assignment: CDR1 LNHDA and CDR2 SQIVND (reference sequence). The CDR3 extends over 14 amino acids.

As for this clonotype: The final CDR3 position lacks the conserved phenylalanine or tryptophan, pointing to a likely read error. The rearrangement joins TRBV6-1 to TRBJ2-7, with TRBD1 identical over 10 bases. This CDR3 spans 16 amino acids. The junction had 13 bases not matched to a gene; V was cut back by 6 bases and J by 5 bases. Looked up from germline, CDR1 is MNHNS and CDR2 is SASEGT. The CDR3 DNA reads as TGTGCCAGCAGCTTACCTCCAGGGACAGGGGTAAACGAGCAGTACTGC. This gives the protein CASSLPPGTGVNEQYC.

This clonotype was found once. This clone may be a read error of a much larger clone one base away. The V call is TRBV5-1, the J call TRBJ2-5, with 11 bases aligning to TRBD2. This CDR3 is 16 amino acids long. Looked up from germline, CDR1 is SGHRS and CDR2 is YFSETQ. CDR3 protein: CASSLTSGGAFETRYF. CDR3 nucleotide sequence: TGCGCCAGCAGCTTAACTAGCGGGGGCGCCTTTGAGACCCGGTACTTC. Full variable domain (rest looked up from reference TRBV5-1 and TRBJ2-5): KAGVTQTPRYLIKTRGQQVTLSCSPISGHRSVSWYQQTPGQGLQFLFEYFSETQRNKGNFPGRFSGRQFSNSRSEMNVSTLELGDSALYLCASSLTSGGAFETRYFGPGTRLLVL.

The J gene is TRBJ2-7, the V gene TRBV7-9; D uncertain. Germline V lookup: CDR1 SEHNR, CDR2 FQNEAQ (reference sequence). The V and J ends lost 4 bases and 6 bases respectively, with 16 bases between them. The length of the CDR3 is 14 residues. The CDR3 reads CASSSGRYLSEQYF. The CDR3 DNA reads as TGTGCCAGCAGCTCGGGCAGGTACCTTTCCGAGCAGTACTTC.

The V and J genes are TRBV19 and TRBJ2-1; D not certain. There are 16 residues in the CDR3. The ends were cut back, 0 bases at V and 0 bases at J, with 9 bases in the middle. Germline V gene data show CDR1 as LNHDA and CDR2 as SQIVND (reference sequence). The CDR3 nucleotides are TGTGCCAGTAGTATAGAAGCCGGAAGCTCCTACAATGAGCAGTTCTTC. Protein: CASSIEAGSSYNEQFF.

The rearrangement links TRBV10-3 to TRBJ1-2; D remains unclear. The CDR3 length is 11 residues. CDR1 and CDR2 (germline): ENHRY, SYGVKD. Trimming cost V 6 bases and J 4 bases, with 6 bases left between them. CDR3 in DNA: TGTGCCATCAGGGGTGGCTATGGCTACACCTTC. Translated: CAIRGGYGYTF.

The sample holds many counts of this clonotype. The V gene is TRBV29-1, the J gene TRBJ1-2; a weak D match, TRBD1 (6 bases). This CDR3 is built from 13 residues. Trimming shortened V by 3 bases and J by 7 bases, and 15 bases separated the two germline ends. The germline V gene has CDR1 SQVTM and CDR2 ANQGSEA. The CDR3, as DNA: TGCAGCGTTGACGTCGGGACACTCTCTGGCTACACCTTC. Translated, it gives CSVDVGTLSGYTF.

This clonotype came up a few times. The V and J genes are TRBV12-3 or TRBV12-4 and TRBJ1-5, with 7 nucleotides matching TRBD1. The CDR3 is made up of 14 amino acids. J was trimmed by 1 base and V by 7 bases; bases with no gene match: 4. The CDR3 bases are TGTGCCAGCATGACAGGGCTAAGCAATCAGCCCCAGCATTTT. Translation: CASMTGLSNQPQHF.

In this sample, this clonotype turned up a few times. The gene calls are TRBV29-1 and TRBJ2-7; D is possibly TRBD1 or TRBD2 (5 bases each). The V gene lost 4 bases and the J gene lost 4 bases, with 14 bases spanning the gap. Germline V gives CDR1 SQVTM, CDR2 ANQGSEA. The CDR3 is 13 amino acids. Here the CDR3 reads CSVVLGVRYEQYF. The DNA of the CDR3 is TGCAGCGTTGTATTGGGGGTACGGTACGAGCAGTACTTC.

The genes are TRBV28 and TRBJ1-5, with a possible D match to TRBD1 (5 bases). The CDR3 is 12 residues long. Germline-derived CDR1 and CDR2 are MDHEN and SYDVKM. Trimming took off 5 bases at V and 9 bases at J, with 11 bases between the two ends. The CDR3 bases are TGTGCCAGCAGTACCTCAGGGTTGCCCCAGCATTTT. Its translation is CASSTSGLPQHF.

This clonotype was seen just once. V usage is TRBV27 and J usage is TRBJ2-7; 12 nucleotides agree with TRBD2. Germline V lookup: CDR1 MNHEY, CDR2 SMNVEV (reference sequence). The length of the CDR3 is 14 residues. Trimming took 8 bases from V and 2 from J; bases not matched to a gene: 4. The CDR3 DNA follows: TGTGCCAGCGGAAGGACTAGCGGGGCCTACGAGCAGTACTTC. Amino acid sequence: CASGRTSGAYEQYF.

This clonotype was seen repeatedly, ten times or more. The chain employs TRBV20-1 and TRBJ2-1; D is perhaps TRBD2 (6 bases). CDR1 and CDR2 from the germline V gene are DFQATT and SNEGSKA (reference sequence). Trimming took 3 bases from V and 9 from J, leaving 9 bases between them. This CDR3 has 11 amino acids. In nucleotides, the CDR3 is TGCAGTGCTAGTCGGGGACTTGAGCAGTTCTTC. Residues: CSASRGLEQFF.

This clonotype was seen at least ten times. This chain links TRBV12-3 or TRBV12-4 with TRBJ2-3; 8 positions agree with TRBD2. The CDR3 spans 16 residues. V trimming: 3 bases; J trimming: 2 bases; junction bases outside the gene matches: 7. CDR3 in DNA: TGTGCCAGCAGTTTTGGAGCGGGGGATACCACAGATACGCAGTATTTT. Protein: CASSFGAGDTTDTQYF.

This chain joins TRBV7-2 and TRBJ1-1; D is ambiguous. CDR3 length: 16 residues. Germline loops: CDR1 SGHTA, CDR2 FQGNSA. V gave up 7 bases and J gave up 7 bases, with 25 bases separating them. The CDR3 region is CASTKTTGWADHEAFF. CDR3 nucleotides: TGTGCCAGCACTAAAACCACCGGGTGGGCAGACCATGAAGCTTTCTTT.

Note on this clonotype: One end of the junction varies from germline; a read error may be responsible. The rearrangement joins TRBV30 to TRBJ1-4, with TRBD1 matching 9 bases. The germline V gene encodes CDR1 GTSNPN and CDR2 SVGIG (reference sequence). The CDR3 totals 15 residues. The CDR3 DNA follows: TGTGCCCGGAGTCCCGGGACAGGGATTAATGAAAAACTGTTTTTT. As protein: CARSPGTGINEKLFF.

The V gene is TRBV2, the J gene TRBJ2-4; D gene uncertain. The germline V and J ends were trimmed by 4 bases and 3 bases, with 13 bases remaining between them. CDR1 is SNHLY, CDR2 FYNNEI, per germline. The CDR3 spans 15 residues. The CDR3 reads CASSGADWGKNIQYF. In DNA form, the CDR3 reads TGTGCCAGCAGTGGGGCAGATTGGGGCAAAAACATTCAGTACTTC.

V gene TRBV18 combines with J gene TRBJ2-5; 7 nucleotides agree with TRBD2. The length of the CDR3 is 16 residues. V lost 0 bases, J lost 2 bases, and 6 bases stayed unmatched. Germline CDR1 reads KGHSH; CDR2 reads LQKENI. The DNA of the CDR3 is TGTGCCAGCTCACCACCAGGGACTACCGGTCAAGAGACCCAGTACTTC. It is translated as CASSPPGTTGQETQYF.

This clonotype was detected a few times. This rearrangement joins TRBV5-1 to TRBJ2-4; 7 positions match TRBD2. The junction had 3 bases not matched to a gene; V was cut back by 3 bases and J by 3 bases. The CDR3 has 14 residues. The V gene's germline CDR1 is SGHRS and CDR2 YFSETQ. The CDR3 protein is CASSWEGLKNIQYF. CDR3 nucleotides: TGCGCCAGCAGCTGGGAGGGGCTCAAAAACATTCAGTACTTC.